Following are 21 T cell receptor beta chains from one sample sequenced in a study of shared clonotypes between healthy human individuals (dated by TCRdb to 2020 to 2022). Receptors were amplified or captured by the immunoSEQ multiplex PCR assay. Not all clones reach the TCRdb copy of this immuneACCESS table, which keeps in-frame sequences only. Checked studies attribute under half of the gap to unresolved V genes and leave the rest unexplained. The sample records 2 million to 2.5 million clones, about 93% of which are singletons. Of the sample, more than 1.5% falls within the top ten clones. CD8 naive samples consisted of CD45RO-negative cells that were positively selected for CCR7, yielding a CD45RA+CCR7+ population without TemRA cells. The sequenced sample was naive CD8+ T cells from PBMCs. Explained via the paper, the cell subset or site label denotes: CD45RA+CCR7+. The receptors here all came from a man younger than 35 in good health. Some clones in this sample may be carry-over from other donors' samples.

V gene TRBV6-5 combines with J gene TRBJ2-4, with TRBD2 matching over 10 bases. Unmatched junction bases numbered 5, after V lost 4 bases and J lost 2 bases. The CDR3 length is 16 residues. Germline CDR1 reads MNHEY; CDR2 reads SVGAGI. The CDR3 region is CASSWTSGETKNIQYF. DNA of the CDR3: TGTGCCAGCAGTTGGACTAGCGGAGAGACCAAAAACATTCAGTACTTC.

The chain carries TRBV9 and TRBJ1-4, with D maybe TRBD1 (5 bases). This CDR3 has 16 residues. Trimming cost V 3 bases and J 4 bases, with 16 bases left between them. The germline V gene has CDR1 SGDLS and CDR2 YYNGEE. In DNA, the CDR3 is TGTGCCAGCAGCGGCTCTCGGGGCGATGTTAATGAAAAACTGTTTTTT. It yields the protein CASSGSRGDVNEKLFF.

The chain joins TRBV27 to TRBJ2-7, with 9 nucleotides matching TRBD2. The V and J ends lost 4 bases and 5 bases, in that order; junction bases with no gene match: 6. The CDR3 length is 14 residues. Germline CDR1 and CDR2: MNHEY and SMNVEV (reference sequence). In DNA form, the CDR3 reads TGTGCCAGCAGTTATAGCGGGAGCGAGGACGAGCAGTACTTC. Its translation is CASSYSGSEDEQYF.

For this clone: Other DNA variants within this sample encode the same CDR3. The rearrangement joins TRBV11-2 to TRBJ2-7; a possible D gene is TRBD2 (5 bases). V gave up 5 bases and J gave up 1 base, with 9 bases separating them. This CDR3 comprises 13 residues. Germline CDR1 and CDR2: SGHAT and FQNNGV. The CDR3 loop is CASSLAGSYEQYF. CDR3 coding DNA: TGTGCCAGCAGCCTAGCAGGATCCTACGAGCAGTACTTC.

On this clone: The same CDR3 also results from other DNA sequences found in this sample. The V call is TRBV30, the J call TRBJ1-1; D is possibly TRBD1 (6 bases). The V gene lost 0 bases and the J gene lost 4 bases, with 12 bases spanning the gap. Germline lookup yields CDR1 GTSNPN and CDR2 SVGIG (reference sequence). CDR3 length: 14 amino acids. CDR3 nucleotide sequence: TGTGCCTGGAGTGTCGGGGGGGCGGGCACTGAAGCTTTCTTT. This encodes CAWSVGGAGTEAFF.

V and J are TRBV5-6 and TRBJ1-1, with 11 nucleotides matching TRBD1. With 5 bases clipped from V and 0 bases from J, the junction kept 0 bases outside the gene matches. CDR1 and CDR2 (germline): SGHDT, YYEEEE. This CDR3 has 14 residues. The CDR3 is CASRGQGVNTEAFF. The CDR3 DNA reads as TGTGCCAGCAGGGGACAGGGGGTGAACACTGAAGCTTTCTTT.

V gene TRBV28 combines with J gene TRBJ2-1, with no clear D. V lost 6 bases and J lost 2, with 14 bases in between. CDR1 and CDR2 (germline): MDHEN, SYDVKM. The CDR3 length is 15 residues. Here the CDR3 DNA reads TGTGCCAGCAGACCCGAGCTTTATGCCTACAATGAGCAGTTCTTC. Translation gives CASRPELYAYNEQFF.

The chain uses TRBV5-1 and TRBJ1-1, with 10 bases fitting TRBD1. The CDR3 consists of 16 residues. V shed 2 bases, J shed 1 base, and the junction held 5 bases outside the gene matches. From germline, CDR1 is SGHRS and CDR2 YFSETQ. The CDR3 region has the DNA TGCGCCAGCAGCTTAGGACAGGGGGGTTCGAACACTGAAGCTTTCTTT. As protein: CASSLGQGGSNTEAFF.

CDR3 in DNA: TGTGCCAGCAGTTTATCGCTGGACTCCCTCAATGAGCAGTTCTTC. It translates to CASSLSLDSLNEQFF. The J gene is TRBJ2-1, the V gene TRBV27; a weak D match, TRBD2 (5 bases). The germline V and J ends were trimmed by 0 bases and 6 bases, with 12 bases remaining between them. There are 15 residues in the CDR3. Germline CDR1 reads MNHEY; CDR2 reads SMNVEV (reference sequence).

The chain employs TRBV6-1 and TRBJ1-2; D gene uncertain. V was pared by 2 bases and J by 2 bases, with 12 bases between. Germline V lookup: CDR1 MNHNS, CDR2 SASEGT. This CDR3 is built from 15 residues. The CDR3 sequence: CASSERRGPNYGYTF. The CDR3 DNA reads TGTGCCAGCAGTGAAAGGAGAGGGCCCAACTATGGCTACACCTTC.

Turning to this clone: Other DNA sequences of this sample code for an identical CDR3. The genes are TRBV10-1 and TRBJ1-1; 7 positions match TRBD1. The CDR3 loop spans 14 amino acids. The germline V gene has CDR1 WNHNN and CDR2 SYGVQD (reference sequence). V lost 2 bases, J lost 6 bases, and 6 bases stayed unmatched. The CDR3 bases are TGCGCCAGCAGTGAGAGTTTAGGGGGCGCTGAAGCTTTCTTT. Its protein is CASSESLGGAEAFF.

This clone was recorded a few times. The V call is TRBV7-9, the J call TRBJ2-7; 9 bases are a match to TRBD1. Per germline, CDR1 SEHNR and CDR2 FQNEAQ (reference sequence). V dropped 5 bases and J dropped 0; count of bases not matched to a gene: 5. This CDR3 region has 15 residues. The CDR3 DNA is TGTGCCAGCAGCCCAGGGACAGGGCCCTCCTACGAGCAGTACTTC. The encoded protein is CASSPGTGPSYEQYF.

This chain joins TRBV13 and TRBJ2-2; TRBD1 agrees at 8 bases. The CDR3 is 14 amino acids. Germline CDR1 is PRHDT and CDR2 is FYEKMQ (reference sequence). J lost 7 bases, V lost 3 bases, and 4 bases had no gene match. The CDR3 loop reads CASSFRGRDGELFF. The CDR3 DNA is TGTGCCAGCAGCTTCAGGGGGCGCGACGGGGAGCTGTTTTTT.

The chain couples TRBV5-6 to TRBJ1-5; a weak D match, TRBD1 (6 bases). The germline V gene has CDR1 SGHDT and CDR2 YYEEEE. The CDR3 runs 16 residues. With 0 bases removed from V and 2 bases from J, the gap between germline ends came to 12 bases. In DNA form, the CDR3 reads TGTGCCAGCAGCTTGGCCCCAGGGGCGGGCAATCAGCCCCAGCATTTT. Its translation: CASSLAPGAGNQPQHF.

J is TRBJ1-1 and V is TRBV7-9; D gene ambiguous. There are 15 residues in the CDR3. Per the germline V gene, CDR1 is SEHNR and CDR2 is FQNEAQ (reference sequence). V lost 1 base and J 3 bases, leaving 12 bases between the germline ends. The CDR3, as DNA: TGTGCCAGCAGCTTAGAGCCAGGAATGGACACTGAAGCTTTCTTT. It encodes CASSLEPGMDTEAFF.

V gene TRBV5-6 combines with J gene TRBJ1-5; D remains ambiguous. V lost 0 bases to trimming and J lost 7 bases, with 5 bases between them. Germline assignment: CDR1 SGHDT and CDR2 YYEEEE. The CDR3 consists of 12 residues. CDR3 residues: CASSLGPQPQHF. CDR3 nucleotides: TGTGCCAGCAGCTTGGGGCCCCAGCCCCAGCATTTT.

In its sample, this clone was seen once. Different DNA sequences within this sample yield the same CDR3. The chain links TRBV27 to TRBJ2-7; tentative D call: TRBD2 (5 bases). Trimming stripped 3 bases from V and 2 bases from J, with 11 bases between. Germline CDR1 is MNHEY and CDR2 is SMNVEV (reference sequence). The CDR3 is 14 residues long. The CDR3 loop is CASSLWAGTYEQYF. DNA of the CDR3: TGTGCCAGCAGTTTGTGGGCGGGCACCTACGAGCAGTACTTC.

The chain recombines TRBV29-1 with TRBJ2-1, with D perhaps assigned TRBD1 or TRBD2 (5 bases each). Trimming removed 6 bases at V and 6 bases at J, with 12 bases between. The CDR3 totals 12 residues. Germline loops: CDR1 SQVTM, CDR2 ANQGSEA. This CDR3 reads CSVERGVNEQFF. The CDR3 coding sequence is TGCAGCGTCGAGCGAGGGGTCAATGAGCAGTTCTTC.

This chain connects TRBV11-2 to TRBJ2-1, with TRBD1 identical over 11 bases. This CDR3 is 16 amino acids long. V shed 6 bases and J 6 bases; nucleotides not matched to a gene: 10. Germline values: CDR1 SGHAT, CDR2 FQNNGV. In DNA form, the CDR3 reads TGTGCCAGCAGGCGACATCCCGGGACAGGGGGCAATGAGCAGTTCTTC. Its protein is CASRRHPGTGGNEQFF.

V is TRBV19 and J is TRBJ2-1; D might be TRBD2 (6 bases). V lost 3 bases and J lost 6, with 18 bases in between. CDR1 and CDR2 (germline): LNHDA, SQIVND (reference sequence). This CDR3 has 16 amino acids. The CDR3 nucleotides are TGTGCCAGTAGTATGATGGGCAGGGAGGATGGCAATGAGCAGTTCTTC. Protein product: CASSMMGREDGNEQFF.

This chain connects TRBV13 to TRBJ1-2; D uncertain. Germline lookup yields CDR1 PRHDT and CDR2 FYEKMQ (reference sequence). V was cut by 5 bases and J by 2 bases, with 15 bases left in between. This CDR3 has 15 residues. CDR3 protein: CASSPRVLGNYGYTF. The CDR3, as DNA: TGTGCCAGCAGCCCCCGGGTCCTTGGGAACTATGGCTACACCTTC.